Below, 9 T cell receptor beta chains from the same sample are listed, as sequenced in a study of shared clonotypes between healthy human individuals (TCRdb year 2020). Library preparation was by the immunoSEQ multiplex PCR assay. TCRdb took over this immuneACCESS table, retaining in-frame rearrangements with V and J assigned. Such tables are incomplete; in checked studies, under half of the missing clones stem from an unresolved V gene, and the remainder is unexplained. This sample comprises approximately 2.4 million clones, approximately 94% of them detected only once. The top ten constitute around 0.13% of the sample. The sample was naive CD4+ T cells sorted from blood. In light of the paper, this sample's cell subset or site label describes: CD45RA+ positively selected. The receptors originated from a man aged 18-30 years in good health.

A word on this clone: Other DNA sequences from this sample encode an identical CDR3 as well. V is TRBV5-1 and J is TRBJ2-5, with a possible D match to TRBD1 (5 bases). This CDR3 has 13 amino acids. Germline V CDR1 and CDR2: SGHRS, YFSETQ. V gave up 1 base and J gave up 5 bases, with 9 bases separating them. In DNA, the CDR3 is TGCGCCAGCAGCTTGAGGGGTCAGGAGACCCAGTACTTC. Its protein product is CASSLRGQETQYF.

The gene calls are TRBV9 and TRBJ2-7; TRBD2 matches 10 bases. CDR3 size: 14 residues. Germline V gene data show CDR1 as SGDLS and CDR2 as YYNGEE. The V and J ends lost 4 bases and 7 bases, in that order; junction bases with no gene match: 8. The DNA for the CDR3 is TGTGCCAGCAGCTCCCGGACTAGCGGAGGAGAGCAGTACTTC. This sequence encodes CASSSRTSGGEQYF.

The V call is TRBV7-9, the J call TRBJ2-6; D possibly corresponds to TRBD1 (6 bases). This CDR3 has 17 amino acids. Germline V gene data show CDR1 as SEHNR and CDR2 as FQNEAQ (reference sequence). The V end lost 3 bases, the J end lost 0 bases, and 12 bases lay between the germline ends. The CDR3 reads CASSLGHTLSGANVLTF. DNA of the CDR3: TGTGCCAGCAGCTTGGGACACACCCTCTCTGGGGCCAACGTCCTGACTTTC. Drawing the rest from reference TRBV7-9 and TRBJ2-6, the complete variable domain is DTGVSQNPRHKITKRGQNVTFRCDPISEHNRLYWYRQTLGQGPEFLTYFQNEAQLEKSRLLSDRFSAERPKGSFSTLEIQRTEQGDSAMYLCASSLGHTLSGANVLTFGAGSRLTVL.

The CDR3 spells CASFRDRGDEQYF. As DNA, the CDR3 is TGTGCCAGCTTCCGGGACAGGGGCGACGAGCAGTACTTC. The V gene is TRBV2, the J gene TRBJ2-7; 10 bases agree with TRBD1. The germline V gene encodes CDR1 SNHLY and CDR2 FYNNEI. The trim removed 8 bases at V and 5 bases at J, leaving 6 bases unmatched. This CDR3 comprises 13 residues.

This chain joins TRBV10-3 and TRBJ1-1, with TRBD1 matching over 8 bases. V was pared by 10 bases and J by 4 bases, with 8 bases of the junction left unmatched. Germline loops: CDR1 ENHRY, CDR2 SYGVKD. The CDR3 runs 13 residues. CDR3 DNA sequence: TGTGCCAGTGACAGGGGTTCACTCACTGAAGCTTTCTTT. Encoded protein: CASDRGSLTEAFF.

The chain links TRBV19 to TRBJ2-1; 11 bases line up with TRBD2. Germline V gene lookup returns CDR1 LNHDA and CDR2 SQIVND (reference sequence). V shed 5 bases, J shed 4 bases, and the junction held 7 bases outside the gene matches. The CDR3 consists of 16 residues. For the CDR3, the DNA is TGTGCCAGTAGTGTTACGGGACTAGCGGATTACAATGAGCAGTTCTTC. Protein product: CASSVTGLADYNEQFF. The whole variable domain, filled in from reference TRBV19 and TRBJ2-1, reads DGGITQSPKYLFRKEGQNVTLSCEQNLNHDAMYWYRQDPGQGLRLIYYSQIVNDFQKGDIAEGYSVSREKKESFPLTVTSAQKNPTAFYLCASSVTGLADYNEQFFGPGTRLTVL.

This clone appeared once. V usage is TRBV28 and J usage is TRBJ2-5; D is possibly TRBD1 or TRBD2 (5 bases each). Trimming pared 6 bases from V and 2 bases from J, leaving 16 bases between. CDR1 and CDR2 from the germline V gene are MDHEN and SYDVKM. This CDR3 comprises 15 residues. CDR3 DNA: TGTGCCAGCAGGCCGACCGGGACCGTTCAAGAGACCCAGTACTTC. This gives the protein CASRPTGTVQETQYF.

The CDR3 DNA reads TGCAGCGCCGTAACAGGCCCTCTTAACTATGGCTACACCTTC. This translates into CSAVTGPLNYGYTF. The chain carries TRBV29-1 and TRBJ1-2; TRBD1 might be the D (5 bases). V lost 7 bases, J lost 1 base, and 16 bases lay in between. Germline CDR1 reads SQVTM; CDR2 reads ANQGSEA. CDR3 length: 14 amino acids. Filled out from reference TRBV29-1 and TRBJ1-2, the complete variable domain reads SAVISQKPSRDICQRGTSLTIQCQVDSQVTMMFWYRQQPGQSLTLIATANQGSEATYESGFVIDKFPISRPNLTFSTLTVSNMSPEDSSIYLCSAVTGPLNYGYTFGSGTRLTVV.

The J gene is TRBJ2-5, the V gene TRBV5-1; D is unresolved. Per germline, CDR1 SGHRS and CDR2 YFSETQ. Trimming shortened V by 4 bases and J by 3 bases, and 13 bases separated the two germline ends. The CDR3 is 14 residues long. This CDR3 reads CASSPNAAKETQYF. CDR3 in DNA: TGCGCCAGCAGCCCCAACGCGGCTAAAGAGACCCAGTACTTC.